This is a list of T cell receptor beta chains from one sample in a study of T cell responses to AZD1222 COVID-19 vaccine. Using immunoSEQ multiplex PCR, the repertoire was profiled, and TCRdb retains in-frame clones only, with some absent. The profile shows some 150,000 clones, 75% to 95% of them singletons. This specimen was peripheral blood, taken on day 0 of MenACWY control vaccination. All receptors derive from an adult in good health. The CDR3 runs from the conserved cysteine through the conserved F or W. Only part of the rows carry a size: once, few, many, or a class if the clone is expanded.

V gene	J gene	clone size	CDR3 protein
TRBV29-1	TRBJ2-1	.	CSVERDRGNEQFF
TRBV6-5	TRBJ2-3	once	CASSSLAGEADTQYF
TRBV7-8	TRBJ1-1	.	CASNFAPGNTEAFF
TRBV12-5	TRBJ1-1	.	CASGWGQVFDEAFF
TRBV3-1/TRBV3-2	TRBJ1-2	once	CASSPAQYEPGHQANYGYTF
TRBV9	TRBJ2-7	.	CASSVDLAAYEQYF
TRBV7-6	TRBJ1-5	.	CASSSKGYFSNQPQHF
TRBV5-5	TRBJ2-7	once	CASSWGQAYEQYF
TRBV10-3	TRBJ2-2	.	CAIGPGLAAEVPTGELFF
TRBV6-6	TRBJ1-2	.	CASRSNRRYGYTF
TRBV6-4	TRBJ2-3	.	CASSDSGRAGDTQYF
TRBV27	TRBJ1-1	.	CALRPQGSGAFF
TRBV7-2	TRBJ1-5	once	CASSLQQGGGQPQHF
TRBV7-6	TRBJ1-1	.	CASSLEQGGMNTEAFF
TRBV3-1/TRBV3-2	TRBJ2-7	.	CASSADRLVPGLAGPSSYEQYF
TRBV27	TRBJ1-3	once	CASSSAGFRGTIYF
TRBV19	TRBJ1-1	.	CASSNPGLLNTEAFF
TRBV7-6	TRBJ2-2	once	CASSLGATGELFF
TRBV29-1	TRBJ2-3	once	CSVGLAGGRDTQYF
TRBV5-1	TRBJ2-3	.	CASSLGLAVGSRNTDTQYF
TRBV18	TRBJ1-3	.	CASSPKANSGNTIYF
TRBV29-1	TRBJ2-3	.	CSSEGGGLVSDTQYF
TRBV15	TRBJ1-5	.	CATSRDLWLRPNQPQHF